The 30 T cell receptor beta chains reported below all come from one sample, sequenced in a study of CD8 T cells in Susac syndrome. RNA was extracted with the RNeasy kit, and a quantity of roughly 0.5 to 1 ug was reverse transcribed using random hexamers. A single record per CDR3 protein comes from TCRdb applying MiXCR to the immunoSEQ multiplex PCR reads. Of about 120,000 distinct CDR3 sequences detected, around 90% appear once; the ten largest clones hold roughly 0.11%. The sequenced sample consisted of CD8+ T cells from PBMCs. The receptor source for this set is a human donor in good health.

The rearrangement links TRBV6-2 or TRBV6-3 to TRBJ1-2; 7 bases map to TRBD1. The CDR3 runs 13 residues. CDR1 MNHEY and CDR2 SVGEGT come from the germline V gene. J was trimmed by 10 bases and V by 5 bases; bases with no gene match: 10. CDR3 nucleotide sequence: TGTGCCAGCAGTCCTACTTGGACAGGCTACTACACCTTC. This translates into CASSPTWTGYYTF.

This chain uses TRBV20-1 with TRBJ1-4; D is uncertain. V shed 0 bases and J shed 0 bases, with 11 bases lying between them. CDR3 length: 16 amino acids. Germline loops: CDR1 DFQATT, CDR2 SNEGSKA (reference sequence). As DNA, the CDR3 is TGCAGTGCTAGAGATTTCGGTGTATCAACTAATGAAAAACTGTTTTTT. The encoded protein is CSARDFGVSTNEKLFF.

This chain connects TRBV6-6 to TRBJ2-7; the D gene is possibly TRBD1 (6 bases). Germline CDR1 reads MNHNY; CDR2 reads SVGAGI (reference sequence). This CDR3 contains 14 residues. Trimming cost V 6 bases and J 4 bases, with 16 bases left between them. CDR3 loop: CASSPGGSVYEQYF. The CDR3 DNA follows: TGTGCCAGCAGCCCTGGGGGCTCTGTTTACGAGCAGTACTTC.

The J gene is TRBJ2-1, the V gene TRBV29-1; the match to TRBD1 covers 8 bases. Losses at the gene ends were 4 bases for V and 3 bases for J; bases not matched to a gene: 8. From germline, CDR1 is SQVTM and CDR2 ANQGSEA. The length of the CDR3 is 15 residues. This CDR3 is CSVAVGTGVYNEQFF. DNA of the CDR3: TGCAGCGTTGCGGTCGGGACAGGAGTCTACAATGAGCAGTTCTTC.

The chain is built from TRBV19 and TRBJ2-7; tentative D call: TRBD1 (5 bases). The CDR3 is 15 amino acids. The germline V and J ends were trimmed by 3 bases and 2 bases, with 14 bases remaining between them. Looked up from germline, CDR1 is LNHDA and CDR2 is SQIVND (reference sequence). This chain's CDR3 is CASSISPQGPYEQYF. The CDR3 nucleotides are TGTGCCAGTAGTATCTCTCCCCAGGGTCCCTACGAGCAGTACTTC.

This chain connects TRBV7-6 to TRBJ2-5; D is uncertain. Deletions cut 3 bases from V and 1 base from J, with 15 bases between. CDR1 and CDR2 (germline): SGHVS, FNYEAQ. CDR3 size: 16 residues. CDR3 nucleotides: TGTGCCAGCAGCTTTCCGGCAACCCCCCTCCAAGAGACCCAGTACTTC. Translating it yields CASSFPATPLQETQYF.

The chain joins TRBV6-4 to TRBJ2-1, with D perhaps assigned TRBD1 or TRBD2 (7 bases each). The V gene lost 6 bases and the J gene lost 7 bases, with 19 bases spanning the gap. Germline loops: CDR1 MRHNA, CDR2 SNTAGT. The CDR3 is 15 amino acids. The CDR3 region is CASSAQGGGVNEQFF. The CDR3 region has the DNA TGTGCCAGCAGCGCCCAGGGGGGAGGGGTGAATGAGCAGTTCTTC.

The rearrangement uses TRBV11-2 and TRBJ2-5, with 7 bases that match TRBD2. Trimming cost V 5 bases and J 3 bases; bases outside gene matches: 6. This CDR3 has 14 amino acids. Germline values: CDR1 SGHAT, CDR2 FQNNGV. The CDR3 loop reads CASSPRGREETQYF. The CDR3 DNA reads as TGTGCCAGCAGCCCCAGAGGGAGGGAAGAGACCCAGTACTTC.

The V call is TRBV20-1, the J call TRBJ2-1; possibly TRBD2 for D (6 bases). V was cut by 6 bases and J by 6 bases, with 18 bases left in between. The CDR3 runs 14 residues. The V gene's germline CDR1 is DFQATT and CDR2 SNEGSKA (reference sequence). The CDR3 here is CSAGDRGMGNEQFF. CDR3 DNA: TGCAGTGCCGGAGATCGGGGGATGGGCAATGAGCAGTTCTTC.

The rearrangement links TRBV5-1 to TRBJ2-3; D gene ambiguous. This CDR3 is 13 amino acids long. Trimming removed 0 bases at V and 2 bases at J, with 4 bases between. Germline V CDR1 and CDR2: SGHRS, YFSETQ. This CDR3 reads CASSLELTDTQYF. In DNA, the CDR3 is TGCGCCAGCAGCTTGGAACTCACAGATACGCAGTATTTT.

As to this clonotype: Sequence at one end of the junction differs from germline and may be a read error. This chain connects TRBV5-6 to TRBJ2-3; D is undetermined. CDR1 SGHDT and CDR2 YYEEEE come from the germline V gene. The CDR3 runs to 15 residues. DNA for the CDR3: TGTGCCAGCACCCTCTTCACACCGTCCGGAGATACGCAGTTTTTT. It is translated as CASTLFTPSGDTQFF.

The V and J genes are TRBV4-3 and TRBJ2-6; D perhaps matches TRBD1 (5 bases). Trimming pared 0 bases from V and 0 bases from J, leaving 12 bases between. CDR1 LGHNA and CDR2 YSLEER come from the germline V gene. The CDR3 covers 18 residues. The DNA of the CDR3 is TGCGCCAGCAGCCAAGAAGGGGTACTACTCTCTGGGGCCAACGTCCTGACTTTC. Its protein is CASSQEGVLLSGANVLTF.

The chain links TRBV29-1 to TRBJ1-1; 11 positions agree with TRBD1. CDR1 and CDR2 (germline): SQVTM, ANQGSEA. With 6 bases clipped from V and 1 base from J, the junction kept 4 bases outside the gene matches. CDR3 length: 14 amino acids. CDR3 nucleotide sequence: TGCAGCGTGACCGGGACAGGGGGGAACACTGAAGCTTTCTTT. As protein: CSVTGTGGNTEAFF.

The J gene is TRBJ1-5, the V gene TRBV20-1, with D possibly TRBD1 on 5 matching bases. Germline V gene sequence: CDR1 DFQATT, CDR2 SNEGSKA (reference sequence). The V end lost 0 bases, the J end lost 5 bases, and 14 bases lay between the germline ends. This CDR3 has 15 amino acids. The CDR3 loop is CSARDRRGRDQPQHF. The CDR3 DNA reads TGCAGTGCTAGAGATCGGAGGGGCAGGGATCAGCCCCAGCATTTT.

The chain couples TRBV2 to TRBJ1-3; unclear D gene. The CDR3 covers 14 residues. Germline values: CDR1 SNHLY, CDR2 FYNNEI. The ends were cut back, 6 bases at V and 4 bases at J, with 13 bases in the middle. The CDR3 protein is CASSPQPGGNTIYF. The CDR3 DNA is TGTGCCAGCAGCCCCCAACCTGGCGGAAACACCATATATTTT.

This sequence joins TRBV28 and TRBJ1-1; 7 nucleotides line up with TRBD1. This CDR3 is 14 amino acids long. Germline assignment: CDR1 MDHEN and CDR2 SYDVKM. J gave up 3 bases and V 6 bases, and 7 bases lay outside the gene matches. In nucleotides, the CDR3 is TGTGCCAGCAGAAATCCGGGACAGTACACTGAAGCTTTCTTT. It yields the protein CASRNPGQYTEAFF. Together with reference TRBV28 and TRBJ1-1, the CDR3 gives the full variable domain: DVKVTQSSRYLVKRTGEKVFLECVQDMDHENMFWYRQDPGLGLRLIYFSYDVKMKEKGDIPEGYSVSREKKERFSLILESASTNQTSMYLCASRNPGQYTEAFFGQGTRLTVV.

This clonotype was seen just once. The J gene is TRBJ2-2, the V gene TRBV29-1; D ambiguous. V lost 6 bases and J lost 3, with 14 bases in between. CDR1 and CDR2 from the germline V gene are SQVTM and ANQGSEA. CDR3 size: 14 residues. The CDR3 sequence: CSVVTGSHTGELFF. As DNA, the CDR3 is TGCAGCGTAGTAACCGGGTCCCACACCGGGGAGCTGTTTTTT.

V gene TRBV6-5 combines with J gene TRBJ1-2; D remains ambiguous. CDR3 size: 15 residues. CDR1 is MNHEY, CDR2 SVGAGI, per germline. V lost 0 bases and J lost 1, with 9 bases in between. CDR3 region: CASSYSYDINYGYTF. CDR3 bases: TGTGCCAGCAGTTACTCTTACGATATTAACTATGGCTACACCTTC.

This rearrangement joins TRBV29-1 to TRBJ1-2, with D uncertain. Germline V lookup: CDR1 SQVTM, CDR2 ANQGSEA. The CDR3 extends over 11 amino acids. Between the trimmed V and J ends, which lost 5 bases and 4 bases, there was a span of 8 bases. The CDR3 bases are TGCAGCGTTCTGGACGGCTATGGCTACACCTTC. Translation: CSVLDGYGYTF.

This clonotype has more than one count but fewer than ten. The chain recombines TRBV27 with TRBJ2-7; D is perhaps TRBD2 (6 bases). The CDR3 totals 13 residues. V gave up 3 bases and J gave up 1 base, with 7 bases separating them. Germline CDR1 reads MNHEY; CDR2 reads SMNVEV (reference sequence). The CDR3 region is CASSLRGSYEQYF. The CDR3 nucleotides are TGTGCCAGCAGTTTGCGGGGATCCTACGAGCAGTACTTC.

The chain employs TRBV4-3 and TRBJ2-2; TRBD2 agrees at 8 bases. Germline CDR1 and CDR2: LGHNA and YSLEER. The CDR3 extends over 15 amino acids. Trimming took 4 bases from V and 8 from J; bases not matched to a gene: 9. The CDR3 coding sequence is TGCGCCAGCAGCCCTCGTGGACTAGCCCCGGGGGAGCTGTTTTTT. Protein product: CASSPRGLAPGELFF.

This clonotype was seen a few times. This sequence joins TRBV19 and TRBJ2-2; TRBD2 aligns across 7 bases. CDR1 LNHDA and CDR2 SQIVND come from the germline V gene (reference sequence). V trimming: 7 bases; J trimming: 1 base; junction bases outside the gene matches: 3. The CDR3 contains 14 residues. CDR3 DNA sequence: TGTGCCAGTAAACCTAGCGGGAACACCGGGGAGCTGTTTTTT. Protein sequence: CASKPSGNTGELFF.

This clonotype has a single count. V usage is TRBV9 and J usage is TRBJ2-7, with D tentatively TRBD1 (6 bases). Trimming removed 4 bases at V and 4 bases at J, with 9 bases between. In germline, CDR1 is SGDLS, CDR2 YYNGEE. CDR3 length: 12 residues. The CDR3 DNA is TGTGCCAGCAGCCCAGGACAGTACGAGCAGTACTTC. This encodes CASSPGQYEQYF.

The J gene is TRBJ2-3, the V gene TRBV27, with D hard to call. V lost 6 bases to trimming and J lost 3 bases, with 4 bases between them. The CDR3 runs to 11 residues. CDR1 is MNHEY and CDR2 is SMNVEV in the germline V gene (reference sequence). The CDR3: CASRQTDTQYF. CDR3 DNA sequence: TGTGCCAGCAGACAGACAGATACGCAGTATTTT.

The chain combines TRBV4-1 with TRBJ2-5; tentatively, D is TRBD1 (5 bases). CDR3 length: 15 residues. The germline CDR1 and CDR2 sequences are MGHRA and YSYEKL. Trimming removed 1 base from V and 5 bases from J, with 14 bases in between. In DNA form, the CDR3 reads TGCGCCAGCAGCCAAGTAGCAGGGTCCGCGGAGACCCAGTACTTC. This gives the protein CASSQVAGSAETQYF.

The chain carries TRBV7-2 and TRBJ2-2, with TRBD2 as a possible D gene (5 bases). This CDR3 contains 15 residues. V was pared by 2 bases and J by 2 bases, with 9 bases between. CDR1 and CDR2 from the germline V gene are SGHTA and FQGNSA. The CDR3 bases are TGTGCCAGCAGCTTATTTGAGGGAAACACCGGGGAGCTGTTTTTT. Translation gives CASSLFEGNTGELFF.

This chain joins TRBV11-1 and TRBJ2-1; D remains unclear. This CDR3 has 11 amino acids. From germline, CDR1 is SGHAT and CDR2 FQDESV (reference sequence). The V end was cut by 5 bases, the J end by 8 bases, with 7 bases between. CDR3 sequence: CASSPRHEQFF. In nucleotides, the CDR3 is TGTGCCAGCAGCCCGAGGCATGAGCAGTTCTTC.

The chain joins TRBV20-1 to TRBJ1-1, with D possibly being TRBD1 (6 bases). This CDR3 region has 16 residues. Between the trimmed V and J ends, which lost 0 bases and 1 base, there was a span of 15 bases. Germline V gives CDR1 DFQATT, CDR2 SNEGSKA (reference sequence). The CDR3 DNA reads as TGCAGTGCTAGAGATCCGAAAGGACAGCCGAACACTGAAGCTTTCTTT. Amino acids: CSARDPKGQPNTEAFF.

This chain connects TRBV9 to TRBJ1-6; D is unclear. This CDR3 spans 12 amino acids. V dropped 6 bases and J dropped 11 bases, with 12 bases sitting between them. Germline assignment: CDR1 SGDLS and CDR2 YYNGEE. The CDR3 DNA reads as TGTGCCAGCACCCGTCTCACCGCACCCCTCCACTTT. It is translated as CASTRLTAPLHF. Combining the CDR3 with reference TRBV9 and TRBJ1-6 gives the whole variable domain DSGVTQTPKHLITATGQRVTLRCSPRSGDLSVYWYQQSLDQGLQFLIQYYNGEERAKGNILERFSAQQFPDLHSELNLSSLELGDSALYFCASTRLTAPLHFGNGTRLTVT.

This clonotype occurred once. DNA of the CDR3: TGTGCCAGCAGCTTAATCGGGGAGCTGTTTTTT. Its protein is CASSLIGELFF. V usage is TRBV11-2 and J usage is TRBJ2-2; D uncertain. CDR3 length equals 11 residues. Germline V lookup: CDR1 SGHAT, CDR2 FQNNGV. V dropped 2 bases and J dropped 7 bases, with 2 bases sitting between them.